The rows below give T cell receptor beta chains drawn from one sample of a study of metastatic and nonmetastatic thyroid tumors. MiXCR was used by TCRdb to re-call the PCR reads. The table lists some 26,000 clones, approximately 22% of them singletons. Input material: adjacent normal tissue. These receptor sequences come from a female donor with papillary thyroid cancer or a benign thyroid nodule (not recorded which). Some clones in this sample may be carry-over from other donors' samples. CDR3s leave out the opening cysteine and the closing phenylalanine or tryptophan.

14 | TRBV27 | ASSWATSGELETQY
13 | TRBV6-1 | ASSPGRAVNQPQH
11 | TRBV12-3/TRBV12-4 | ASSLGDTYGYT
14 | TRBV25-1 | ASSGSGGAWTGELF
14 | TRBV11-2 | ASSLGVSPGGYGYT
12 | TRBV2 | ASNNWTGDSPLH
12 | TRBV20-1 | SAPLAGASDTQF
13 | TRBV4-1 | ASSQEGYPGNTIY
14 | TRBV3-1 | ASSHQRQGTNYGYT
14 | TRBV12-3/TRBV12-4 | ASSPRGPRSCNEQF
12 | TRBV12-3/TRBV12-4 | ASSLWGARYGYT
13 | TRBV7-2 | ASSRPDRRGGELF
12 | TRBV5-1 | ASSTAAYQETQY
13 | TRBV2 | ASSEGGGFPREQY
13 | TRBV7-2 | ASSSRTAANQPQH
11 | TRBV30 | AWSASGSYEQY
11 | TRBV15 | ATSAPPLYEQY
13 | TRBV6-1 | ASRHDRSSGNTIY
13 | TRBV28 | ASRPGDRDYNEQF
15 | TRBV7-2 | ASSSGLAGGNSYEQY
10 | TRBV7-2 | ASSTQGYTQY
11 | TRBV11-2 | ASASGWQETQY
13 | TRBV20-1 | SARDPRGRANTQY
12 | TRBV6-1 | ASSEGGARDTQY
14 | TRBV18 | ASSPRTVDSNQPQH
14 | TRBV28 | ASSFLGLNSPYEQY
14 | TRBV3-1 | ASSPPGYSYNSPLH
13 | TRBV27 | ASSLTSMIRNEQF
10 | TRBV28 | AWGREVRGYT
13 | TRBV10-3 | AISTLRGTSYEQY
14 | TRBV13 | ASSYRPTGIGNTIY
11 | TRBV30 | AWTLTGDTGAF
12 | TRBV6-2/TRBV6-3 | ASSQGTPRDTQY
13 | TRBV6-1 | ASRLEGRQNTEAF
11 | TRBV30 | AWSVREESPLH
11 | TRBV11-2 | ASRQGTGNTIY
12 | TRBV30 | AWSAGQGNYGYT
16 | TRBV10-3 | AISESDLDANFYNEQF
11 | TRBV5-1 | ASSPDRDYGYK
13 | TRBV10-3 | AISESRGGNQPQH
13 | TRBV20-1 | SARDRIYSNQPQH
12 | TRBV7-3 | ASSNPGWGTEAF
13 | TRBV7-3 | ASSPFTVCTDTQY
18 | TRBV10-1 | ASRDRDRGLSLASNQPQH
15 | TRBV5-6 | ASSFGHGTVYTGELF
14 | TRBV6-2/TRBV6-3 | ASRNMGEGSNQPQH
15 | TRBV7-9 | ASSLGPRQGGTDTQY
12 | TRBV10-3 | AISDRVGAGELF
13 | TRBV27 | ASSFHGSRVNEQF
13 | TRBV20-1 | SASRGLADTDTQY
11 | TRBV7-8 | ASSQPNDREAF
17 | TRBV11-2 | ASSLVGTGNSLGYKAQH
10 | TRBV6-1 | ASSSDREGYT